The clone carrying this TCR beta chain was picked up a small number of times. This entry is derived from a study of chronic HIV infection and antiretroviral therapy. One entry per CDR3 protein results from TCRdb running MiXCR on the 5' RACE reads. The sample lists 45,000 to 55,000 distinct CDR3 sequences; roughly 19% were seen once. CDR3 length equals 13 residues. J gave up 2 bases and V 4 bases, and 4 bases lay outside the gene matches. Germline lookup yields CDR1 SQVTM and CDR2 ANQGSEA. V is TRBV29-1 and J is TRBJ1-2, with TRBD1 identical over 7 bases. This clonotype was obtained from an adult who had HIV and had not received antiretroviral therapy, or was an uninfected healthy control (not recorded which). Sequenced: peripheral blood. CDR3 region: CSVAKGANYGYTF. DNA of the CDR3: TGCAGCGTTGCGAAGGGGGCCAACTATGGCTACACCTTC.